This TCR beta chain was identified in a study of blood T cell repertoires in COVID-19. Assay used: immunoSEQ multiplex PCR; TCRdb lists only in-frame clones, some missing. This table has about 350,000 clones, 88% appearing once. Exposed study participants had met a COVID-19 case within 2 weeks before entry. This CDR3 has 15 amino acids. Per the germline V gene, CDR1 is GTSNPN and CDR2 is SVGIG (reference sequence). The V gene lost 0 bases and the J gene lost 2 bases, with 13 bases spanning the gap. The chain links TRBV30 to TRBJ1-2; D is undetermined. Source material: PBMCs or T cells enriched from blood (not recorded which). This clonotype was obtained from a woman aged 25 to 39 who had been exposed to COVID-19. CDR3 in DNA: TGTGCCTGGAGTGTAAAAATCTCAGGCAACTATGGCTACACCTTC. Its protein is CAWSVKISGNYGYTF.